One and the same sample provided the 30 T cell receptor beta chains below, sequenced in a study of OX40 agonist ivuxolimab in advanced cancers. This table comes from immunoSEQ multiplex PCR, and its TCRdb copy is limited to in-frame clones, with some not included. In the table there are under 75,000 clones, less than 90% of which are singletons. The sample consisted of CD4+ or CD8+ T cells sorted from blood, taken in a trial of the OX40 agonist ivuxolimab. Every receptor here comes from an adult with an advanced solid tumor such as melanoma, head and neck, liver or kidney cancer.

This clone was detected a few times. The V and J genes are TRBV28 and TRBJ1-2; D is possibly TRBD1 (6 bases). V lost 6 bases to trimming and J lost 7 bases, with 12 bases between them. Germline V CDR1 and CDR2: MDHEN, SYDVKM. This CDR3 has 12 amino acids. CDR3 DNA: TGTGCCAGCAGAGGGACACATCCTGGCTACACCTTC. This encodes CASRGTHPGYTF.

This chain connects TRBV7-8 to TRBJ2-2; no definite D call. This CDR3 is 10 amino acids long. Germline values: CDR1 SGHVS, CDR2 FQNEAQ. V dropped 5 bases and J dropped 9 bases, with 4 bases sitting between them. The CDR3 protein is CASSLRELFF. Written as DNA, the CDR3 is TGTGCCAGCAGCCTCCGGGAGCTGTTTTTT.

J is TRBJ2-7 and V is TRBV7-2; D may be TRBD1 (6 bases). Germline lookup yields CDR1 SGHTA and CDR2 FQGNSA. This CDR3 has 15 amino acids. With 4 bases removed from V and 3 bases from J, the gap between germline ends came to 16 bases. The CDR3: CASSSDPGHLYEQYF. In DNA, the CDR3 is TGTGCCAGCAGCTCGGATCCGGGACACCTCTACGAGCAGTACTTC.

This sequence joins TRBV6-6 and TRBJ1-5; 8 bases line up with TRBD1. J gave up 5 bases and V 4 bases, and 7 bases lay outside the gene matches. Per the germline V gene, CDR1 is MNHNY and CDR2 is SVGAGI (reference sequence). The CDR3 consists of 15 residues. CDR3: CASSSRTGRDQPQHF. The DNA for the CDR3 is TGTGCCAGCAGTTCCCGGACAGGGCGAGATCAGCCCCAGCATTTT.

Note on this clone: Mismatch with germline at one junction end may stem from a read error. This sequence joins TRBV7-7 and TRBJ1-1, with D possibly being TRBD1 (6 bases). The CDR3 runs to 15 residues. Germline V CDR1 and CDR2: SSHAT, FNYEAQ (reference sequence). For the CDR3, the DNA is TGTGCTAGCAGCCCTATAGGGGGAGCGGACACTGAAGCTTTCTTT. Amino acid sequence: CASSPIGGADTEAFF. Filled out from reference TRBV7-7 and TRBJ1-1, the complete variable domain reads GAGVSQSPRYKVTKRGQDVTLRCDPISSHATLYWYQQALGQGPEFLTYFNYEAQPDKSGLPSDRFSAERPEGSISTLTIQRTEQRDSAMYRCASSPIGGADTEAFFGQGTRLTVV.

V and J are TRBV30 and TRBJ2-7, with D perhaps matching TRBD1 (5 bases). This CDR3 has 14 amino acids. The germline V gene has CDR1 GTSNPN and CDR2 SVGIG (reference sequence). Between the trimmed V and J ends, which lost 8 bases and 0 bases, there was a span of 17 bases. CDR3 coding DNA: TGTGCCCTTAGTATAGGGGCAGTCTCCTACGAGCAGTACTTC. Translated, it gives CALSIGAVSYEQYF.

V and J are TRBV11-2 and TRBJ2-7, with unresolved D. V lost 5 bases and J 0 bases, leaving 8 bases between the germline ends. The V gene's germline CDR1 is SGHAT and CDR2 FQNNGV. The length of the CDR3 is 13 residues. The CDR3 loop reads CASSQGNSYEQYF. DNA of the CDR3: TGTGCCAGCAGCCAAGGAAACTCCTACGAGCAGTACTTC.

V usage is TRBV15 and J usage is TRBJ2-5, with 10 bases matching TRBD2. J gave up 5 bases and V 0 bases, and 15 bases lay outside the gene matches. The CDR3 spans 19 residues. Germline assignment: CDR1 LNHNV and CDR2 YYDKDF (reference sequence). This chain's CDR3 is CATSRDITSGAPAEETQYF. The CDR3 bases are TGTGCCACCAGCAGAGATATAACTAGCGGGGCCCCTGCGGAGGAGACCCAGTACTTC.

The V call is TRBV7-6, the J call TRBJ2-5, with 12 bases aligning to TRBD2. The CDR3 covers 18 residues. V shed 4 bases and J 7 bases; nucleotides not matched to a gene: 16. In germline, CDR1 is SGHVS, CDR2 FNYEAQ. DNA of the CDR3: TGTGCCAGCAGCTCCCGACTAGCGGGAGATCTAATGGAAGGGACCCAGTACTTC. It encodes CASSSRLAGDLMEGTQYF.

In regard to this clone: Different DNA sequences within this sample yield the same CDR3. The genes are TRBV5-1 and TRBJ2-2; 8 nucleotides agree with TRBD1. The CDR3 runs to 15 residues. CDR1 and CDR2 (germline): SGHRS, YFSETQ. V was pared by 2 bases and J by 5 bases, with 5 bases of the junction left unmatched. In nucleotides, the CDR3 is TGCGCCAGCAGCTTAGGACAGGGCGGGACCGGGGAGCTGTTTTTT. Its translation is CASSLGQGGTGELFF.

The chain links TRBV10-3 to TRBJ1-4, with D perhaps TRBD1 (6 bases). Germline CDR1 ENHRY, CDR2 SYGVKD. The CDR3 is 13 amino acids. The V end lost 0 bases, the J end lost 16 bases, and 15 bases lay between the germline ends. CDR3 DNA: TGTGCCATCAGTGAGTCGAGAGGGACATTAACGTTTTTT. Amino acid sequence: CAISESRGTLTFF.

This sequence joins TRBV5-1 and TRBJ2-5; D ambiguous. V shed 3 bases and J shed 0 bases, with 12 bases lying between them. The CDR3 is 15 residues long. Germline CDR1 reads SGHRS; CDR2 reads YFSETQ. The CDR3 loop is CASSWVSGYQETQYF. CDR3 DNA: TGCGCCAGCAGCTGGGTTTCCGGGTACCAAGAGACCCAGTACTTC.

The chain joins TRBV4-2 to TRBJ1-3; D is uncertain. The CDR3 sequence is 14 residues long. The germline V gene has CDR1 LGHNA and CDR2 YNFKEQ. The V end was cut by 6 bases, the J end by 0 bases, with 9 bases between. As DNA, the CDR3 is TGTGCCAGCAGGGCGGGCCTCTCTGGAAACACCATATATTTT. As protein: CASRAGLSGNTIYF.

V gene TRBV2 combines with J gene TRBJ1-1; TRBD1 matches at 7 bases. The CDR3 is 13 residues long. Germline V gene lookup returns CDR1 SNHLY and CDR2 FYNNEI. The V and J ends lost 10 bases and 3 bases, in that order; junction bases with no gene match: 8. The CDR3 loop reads CATTGAPYTEAFF. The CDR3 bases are TGTGCCACCACAGGGGCCCCCTACACTGAAGCTTTCTTT.

CDR3 in amino acids: CASSRTGYEQYF. DNA for the CDR3: TGTGCCAGCAGCCGAACAGGGTACGAGCAGTACTTC. This rearrangement joins TRBV6-5 to TRBJ2-7, with D possibly being TRBD1 (6 bases). Trimming stripped 6 bases from V and 4 bases from J, with 10 bases between. CDR3 size: 12 residues. Germline V CDR1 and CDR2: MNHEY, SVGAGI.

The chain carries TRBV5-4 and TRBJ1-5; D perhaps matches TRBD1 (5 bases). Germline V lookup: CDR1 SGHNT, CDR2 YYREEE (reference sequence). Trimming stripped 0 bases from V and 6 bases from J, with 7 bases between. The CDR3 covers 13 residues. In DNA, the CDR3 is TGTGCCAGCAGCTTGGGGGGGAGTCAGCCCCAGCATTTT. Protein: CASSLGGSQPQHF.

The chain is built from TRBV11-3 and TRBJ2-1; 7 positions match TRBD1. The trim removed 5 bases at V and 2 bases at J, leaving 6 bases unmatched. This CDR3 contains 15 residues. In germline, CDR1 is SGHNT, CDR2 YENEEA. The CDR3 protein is CASSPQGLPYNEQFF. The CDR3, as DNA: TGTGCCAGCAGCCCACAGGGGCTACCCTACAATGAGCAGTTCTTC.

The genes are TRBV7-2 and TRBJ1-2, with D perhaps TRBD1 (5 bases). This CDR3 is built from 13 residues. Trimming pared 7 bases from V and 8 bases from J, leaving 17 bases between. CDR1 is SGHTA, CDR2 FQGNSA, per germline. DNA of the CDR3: TGTGCCAGCAAGGCCACGGGGGGTGGAGGCTACACCTTC. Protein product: CASKATGGGGYTF.

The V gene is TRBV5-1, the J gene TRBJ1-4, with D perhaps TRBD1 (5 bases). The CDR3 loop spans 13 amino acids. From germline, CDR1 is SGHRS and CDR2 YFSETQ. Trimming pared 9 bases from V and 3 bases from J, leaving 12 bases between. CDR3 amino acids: CATRVDSNEKLFF. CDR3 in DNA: TGCGCCACCAGGGTAGACTCTAATGAAAAACTGTTTTTT. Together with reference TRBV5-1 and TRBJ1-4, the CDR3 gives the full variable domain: KAGVTQTPRYLIKTRGQQVTLSCSPISGHRSVSWYQQTPGQGLQFLFEYFSETQRNKGNFPGRFSGRQFSNSRSEMNVSTLELGDSALYLCATRVDSNEKLFFGSGTQLSVL.

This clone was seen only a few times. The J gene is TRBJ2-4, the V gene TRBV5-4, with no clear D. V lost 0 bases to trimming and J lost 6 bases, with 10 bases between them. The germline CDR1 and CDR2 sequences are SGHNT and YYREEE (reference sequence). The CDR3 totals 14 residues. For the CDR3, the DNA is TGTGCCAGCAGCTTGGGGAGTGAGAGAAACATTCAGTACTTC. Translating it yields CASSLGSERNIQYF. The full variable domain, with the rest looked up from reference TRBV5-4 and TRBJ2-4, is ETGVTQSPTHLIKTRGQQVTLRCSSQSGHNTVSWYQQALGQGPQFIFQYYREEENGRGNFPPRFSGLQFPNYSSELNVNALELDDSALYLCASSLGSERNIQYFGAGTRLSVL.

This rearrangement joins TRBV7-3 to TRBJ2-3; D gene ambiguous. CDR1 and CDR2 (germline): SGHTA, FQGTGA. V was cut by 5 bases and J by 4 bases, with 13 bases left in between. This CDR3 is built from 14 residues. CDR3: CASSPIGRADTQYF. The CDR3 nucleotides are TGTGCCAGCAGCCCAATAGGACGTGCAGATACGCAGTATTTT.

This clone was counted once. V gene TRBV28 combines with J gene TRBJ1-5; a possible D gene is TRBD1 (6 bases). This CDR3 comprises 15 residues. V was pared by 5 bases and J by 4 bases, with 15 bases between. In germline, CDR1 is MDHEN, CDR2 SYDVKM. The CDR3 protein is CASSAFGTTNQPQHF. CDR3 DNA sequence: TGTGCCAGCAGTGCATTTGGGACAACTAATCAGCCCCAGCATTTT.

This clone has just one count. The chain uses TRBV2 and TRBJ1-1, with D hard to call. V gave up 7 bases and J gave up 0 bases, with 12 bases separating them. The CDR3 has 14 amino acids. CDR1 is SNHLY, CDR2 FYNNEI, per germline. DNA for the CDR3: TGTGCCAGCAAGGGCGCGAACTTGAACACTGAAGCTTTCTTT. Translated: CASKGANLNTEAFF.

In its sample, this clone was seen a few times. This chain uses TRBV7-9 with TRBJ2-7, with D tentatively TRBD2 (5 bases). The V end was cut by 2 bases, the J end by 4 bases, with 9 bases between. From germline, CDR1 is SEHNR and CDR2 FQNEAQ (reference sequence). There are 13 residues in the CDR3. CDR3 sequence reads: CASSLSGGYEQYF. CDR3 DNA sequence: TGTGCCAGCAGCTTAAGTGGAGGTTACGAGCAGTACTTC. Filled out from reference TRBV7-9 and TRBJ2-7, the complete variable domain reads DTGVSQNPRHKITKRGQNVTFRCDPISEHNRLYWYRQTLGQGPEFLTYFQNEAQLEKSRLLSDRFSAERPKGSFSTLEIQRTEQGDSAMYLCASSLSGGYEQYFGPGTRLTVT.

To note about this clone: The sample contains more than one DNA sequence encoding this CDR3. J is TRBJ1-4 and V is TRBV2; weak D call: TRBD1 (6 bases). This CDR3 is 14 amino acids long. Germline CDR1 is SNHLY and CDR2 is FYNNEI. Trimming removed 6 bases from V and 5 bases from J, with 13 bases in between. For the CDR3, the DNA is TGTGCCAGCAGCGACCGGACAGACAATGAAAAACTGTTTTTT. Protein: CASSDRTDNEKLFF.

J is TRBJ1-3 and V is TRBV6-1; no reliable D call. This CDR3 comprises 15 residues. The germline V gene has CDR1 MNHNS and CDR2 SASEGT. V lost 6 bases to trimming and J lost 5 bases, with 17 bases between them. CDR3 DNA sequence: TGTGCCAGCAGGGAGCTAGGGAGTGGGAGAAACACCATATATTTT. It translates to CASRELGSGRNTIYF.

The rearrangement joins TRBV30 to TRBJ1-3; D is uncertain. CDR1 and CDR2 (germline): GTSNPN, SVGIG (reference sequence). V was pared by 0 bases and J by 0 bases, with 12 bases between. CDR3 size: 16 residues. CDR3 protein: CAWSVRAGSSGNTIYF. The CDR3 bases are TGTGCCTGGAGTGTACGGGCGGGGAGCTCTGGAAACACCATATATTTT.

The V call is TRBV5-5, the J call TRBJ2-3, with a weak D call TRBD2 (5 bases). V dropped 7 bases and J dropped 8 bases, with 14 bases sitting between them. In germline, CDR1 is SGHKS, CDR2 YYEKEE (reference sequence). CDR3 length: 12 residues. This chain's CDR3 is CASEGGPGTQYF. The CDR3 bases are TGTGCCAGCGAGGGCGGGCCGGGTACGCAGTATTTT.

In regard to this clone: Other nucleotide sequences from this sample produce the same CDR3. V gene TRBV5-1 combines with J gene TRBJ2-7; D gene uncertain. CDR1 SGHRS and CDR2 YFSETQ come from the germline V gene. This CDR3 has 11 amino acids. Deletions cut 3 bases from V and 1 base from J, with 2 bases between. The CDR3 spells CASSSSYEQYF. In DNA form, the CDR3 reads TGCGCCAGCAGCTCATCCTACGAGCAGTACTTC.

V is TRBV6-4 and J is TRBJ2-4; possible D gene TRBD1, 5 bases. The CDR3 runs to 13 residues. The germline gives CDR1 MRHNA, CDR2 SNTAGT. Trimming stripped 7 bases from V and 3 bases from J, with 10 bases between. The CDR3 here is CASTRQNKNIQYF. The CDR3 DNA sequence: TGTGCCAGCACTAGACAGAACAAAAACATTCAGTACTTC.